This T cell receptor (beta chain) was recovered during a study of OX40 agonist ivuxolimab in advanced cancers. At the level of the study: Patients undergoing dose escalation presented with hepatocellular carcinoma, melanoma, renal cell or head and neck cancer. Study results and caveats: The antigens recognized by the expanded peripheral T cells, that is their antigen specificity, were not determined. CD4+ and CD8+ T cells in blood underwent clonal expansion by week 6 at 0.1 to 3.0 mg/kg.

Remarks on this clone: Its antigen is not known.

The CDR3 has 14 residues. V lost 1 base, J lost 4 bases, and 4 bases stayed unmatched. Germline CDR1 is SGHDT and CDR2 is YYEEEE. Profiling relied on immunoSEQ multiplex PCR, and the TCRdb table lists in-frame clones only, not all of them. The sample comprises more than 70,000 clones, more than 65% of which are singletons, and 5% rests with the top ten. Autoimmune disease history or systemic immunosuppression led to patient exclusion. The TCR originated in an adult with an advanced solid tumor such as melanoma, head and neck, liver or kidney cancer. The starting material was CD4+ or CD8+ T cells sorted from blood, obtained in a trial of the OX40 agonist ivuxolimab. V and J are TRBV5-6 and TRBJ1-2, with 7 bases aligning to TRBD1. The chain's CDR3 is CASSLMGTAYGYTF. DNA for the CDR3: TGTGCCAGCAGCTTGATGGGGACAGCCTATGGCTACACCTTC.